What follows are 29 T cell receptor beta chains derived from one specimen sequenced in a study of response to subunit inactivated influenza vaccine (dated by TCRdb to the late 2010s). Library preparation was by RT-PCR. Sequencer: Illumina HiSeq 2500. The raw public data were reprocessed by TCRdb itself: fastp quality trimming at Q25, MiXCR clonotype calling, in-frame beta chains only. Every entry covers one CDR3 protein and lists the most common genes and DNA from its rows. The sample table lists 500,000 to 600,000 distinct CDR3 sequences, around 8% of them with a count of one. The ten top clones hold about an eighth of the sample. The source was PBMCs from blood, collected less than 30 months after vaccination. The receptors shown here come from a man in his fifties or sixties who received an inactivated influenza vaccine. Donor details come from another sample of the same person, matched by shared clones.

The V gene is TRBV27, the J gene TRBJ1-5, with D hard to call. The CDR3 extends over 15 amino acids. CDR1 is MNHEY and CDR2 is SMNVEV in the germline V gene (reference sequence). The V and J ends lost 3 bases and 0 bases respectively, with 9 bases between them. CDR3 in amino acids: CASSLEGFSNQPQHF. In DNA, the CDR3 is TGTGCCAGCAGTTTGGAAGGGTTTAGCAATCAGCCCCAGCATTTT.

The J gene is TRBJ1-1, the V gene TRBV29-1, with D maybe TRBD1 (5 bases). Germline CDR1 reads SQVTM; CDR2 reads ANQGSEA. This CDR3 contains 14 residues. V dropped 3 bases and J dropped 5 bases, with 16 bases sitting between them. The CDR3 region is CSVDRGGFGTEAFF. The CDR3 DNA follows: TGCAGCGTTGATCGGGGGGGGTTTGGGACTGAAGCTTTCTTT.

This clonotype has just a few counts. The rearrangement links TRBV6-6 to TRBJ2-5; D not resolved. The CDR3 spans 13 residues. V was trimmed by 1 base and J by 5 bases, leaving 8 bases between them. Per germline, CDR1 MNHNY and CDR2 SVGAGI (reference sequence). In DNA form, the CDR3 reads TGTGCCAGCAGTTACTTCGGTTCGGAGACCCAGTACTTC. It is translated as CASSYFGSETQYF.

The V gene is TRBV20-1, the J gene TRBJ1-6, with 8 bases identical to TRBD1. The germline V gene encodes CDR1 DFQATT and CDR2 SNEGSKA (reference sequence). Trimming at V came to 6 bases and at J to 9 bases, leaving 10 bases not matched to a gene. This CDR3 region has 14 residues. The CDR3 DNA reads as TGCAGTGCCGGACAGGGCCAGCGGGGTTCACCCCTCCACTTT. Its translation is CSAGQGQRGSPLHF.

The chain employs TRBV6-5 and TRBJ1-4; TRBD1 agrees at 7 bases. The J segment lost 8 bases and the V segment lost 2 bases, leaving 8 bases of the junction unmatched. The CDR3 has 15 residues. The germline V gene has CDR1 MNHEY and CDR2 SVGAGI. This CDR3 reads CASSYGGGSGEKLFF. Here the CDR3 DNA reads TGTGCCAGCAGTTACGGAGGGGGCAGCGGGGAAAAACTGTTTTTT.

This clonotype was observed at least ten times. The genes are TRBV7-3 and TRBJ2-1; TRBD2 aligns across 14 bases. After removal of 2 bases from V and 13 bases from J, the junction contained 7 bases not matched to a gene. Germline CDR1 reads SGHTA; CDR2 reads FQGTGA. This CDR3 is 15 amino acids long. The DNA for the CDR3 is TGTGCCAGCAGCTTAGGGGGACTAGCGGGAGAGGGACAGTTCTTC. Translated, it gives CASSLGGLAGEGQFF.

This clonotype was seen more than once but under ten times. This rearrangement joins TRBV6-1 to TRBJ2-2; D call uncertain. V was pared by 5 bases and J by 0 bases, with 16 bases between. CDR3 length: 17 amino acids. Germline V gene data show CDR1 as MNHNS and CDR2 as SASEGT. The CDR3 loop is CASSPDFFLANTGELFF. DNA of the CDR3: TGTGCCAGCAGTCCCGATTTTTTCCTCGCGAACACCGGGGAGCTGTTTTTT.

The chain is built from TRBV21-1 and TRBJ2-3; TRBD1, as called in the table, went unchecked against the DNA. TRBV21-1 is shown as a pseudogene. This CDR3 has 16 amino acids. Here the CDR3 reads CASSNWTARVTDTQYF. The DNA for the CDR3 is TGTGCCAGCAGCAACTGGACAGCAAGAGTCACAGATACGCAGTATTTT.

The genes are TRBV5-5 and TRBJ2-7; D is perhaps TRBD2 (6 bases). CDR3 size: 13 residues. V lost 3 bases, J lost 2 bases, and 9 bases lay in between. Looked up from germline, CDR1 is SGHKS and CDR2 is YYEKEE (reference sequence). In DNA form, the CDR3 reads TGTGCCAGCAGCTACGGACTAACCTACGAGCAGTACTTC. Amino acid sequence: CASSYGLTYEQYF.

This clonotype was recorded a few times. The V and J genes are TRBV12-3 or TRBV12-4 and TRBJ2-7; D not certain. Trimming pared 1 base from V and 3 bases from J, leaving 10 bases between. The CDR3 has 14 amino acids. The CDR3 nucleotides read TGTGCCAGCAGTTTAGACCATATAAACTACGAGCAGTACTTC. This sequence encodes CASSLDHINYEQYF.

The rearrangement uses TRBV29-1 and TRBJ1-3; D is uncertain. Trimming took 7 bases from V and 4 from J, leaving 11 bases between them. The CDR3 is 12 residues long. The germline gives CDR1 SQVTM, CDR2 ANQGSEA. CDR3 nucleotide sequence: TGCAGCGCCACAAGCATGGGAAACACCATATATTTT. Protein sequence: CSATSMGNTIYF.

V gene TRBV2 combines with J gene TRBJ2-3; D gene ambiguous. The germline CDR1 and CDR2 sequences are SNHLY and FYNNEI. The CDR3 extends over 13 amino acids. V lost 5 bases and J lost 2, with 8 bases in between. This CDR3 reads CASSKETTDTQYF. CDR3 in DNA: TGTGCCAGCAGTAAAGAAACCACAGATACGCAGTATTTT. The full variable domain, its missing parts supplied by reference TRBV2 and TRBJ2-3, is EPEVTQTPSHQVTQMGQEVILRCVPISNHLYFYWYRQILGQKVEFLVSFYNNEISEKSEIFDDQFSVERPDGSNFTLKIRSTKLEDSAMYFCASSKETTDTQYFGPGTRLTVL.

In its sample, this clonotype was seen many times. The chain recombines TRBV4-3 with TRBJ2-2; D tentatively reads TRBD1 or TRBD2 (5 bases each). The germline gives CDR1 LGHNA, CDR2 YSLEER. The CDR3 contains 15 residues. The V and J ends lost 3 bases and 7 bases respectively, with 15 bases between them. CDR3 DNA: TGCGCCAGCAGCCAGCAGGGTTGGGGGAACGGGGAGCTGTTTTTT. Translated: CASSQQGWGNGELFF.

This clonotype was seen ten or more times. This chain uses TRBV7-9 with TRBJ2-5; 8 bases fit TRBD1. The V gene's germline CDR1 is SEHNR and CDR2 FQNEAQ (reference sequence). The V and J ends lost 5 bases and 1 base, in that order; junction bases with no gene match: 3. The CDR3 loop spans 14 amino acids. The CDR3 nucleotides read TGTGCCAGCAGCCAAGGACAGGGCCAAGAGACCCAGTACTTC. The encoded protein is CASSQGQGQETQYF.

This clonotype was detected only once. V and J are TRBV7-9 and TRBJ2-5; 8 bases map to TRBD1. The J segment lost 3 bases and the V segment lost 2 bases, leaving 8 bases of the junction unmatched. Germline CDR1 and CDR2: SEHNR and FQNEAQ (reference sequence). This CDR3 is 16 amino acids long. CDR3: CASSLISGTGKETQYF. The CDR3 DNA is TGTGCCAGCAGCTTAATTTCCGGGACAGGAAAAGAGACCCAGTACTTC.

The V call is TRBV4-2, the J call TRBJ2-1; 7 positions match TRBD1. Germline lookup yields CDR1 LGHNA and CDR2 YNFKEQ. The CDR3 length is 17 residues. With V trimmed by 3 bases and J by 5 bases, 13 bases remained unmatched. The DNA for the CDR3 is TGTGCCAGCAGCCACCTACAGGGGAGAAGATCGGACAATGAGCAGTTCTTC. Residues: CASSHLQGRRSDNEQFF.

This clonotype was seen at least ten times. The V and J genes are TRBV3-1 and TRBJ1-6; D not certain. The length of the CDR3 is 14 residues. V was clipped by 3 bases and J by 7 bases, with 10 bases between them. The germline V gene encodes CDR1 LGHDT and CDR2 YNNKEL (reference sequence). CDR3 protein: CASSQLQPNSPLHF. CDR3 coding DNA: TGTGCCAGCAGCCAGTTACAACCCAATTCACCCCTCCACTTT.

This chain's CDR3 is CSATRGVTEAFF. CDR3 DNA: TGCAGTGCCACAAGGGGAGTGACTGAAGCTTTCTTT. The chain is built from TRBV20-1 and TRBJ1-1, with D maybe TRBD1 (5 bases). Per the germline V gene, CDR1 is DFQATT and CDR2 is SNEGSKA (reference sequence). With 6 bases removed from V and 5 bases from J, the gap between germline ends came to 13 bases. This CDR3 is built from 12 residues.

The sample holds a few counts of this clonotype. The chain carries TRBV20-1 and TRBJ2-1, with TRBD2 identical over 11 bases. Trimming at V came to 0 bases and at J to 2 bases, leaving 6 bases not matched to a gene. The CDR3 covers 17 residues. Per germline, CDR1 DFQATT and CDR2 SNEGSKA (reference sequence). The CDR3 sequence is CSARDPSGRNTYNEQFF. The CDR3 DNA follows: TGCAGTGCTAGAGACCCTAGCGGGAGGAACACCTACAATGAGCAGTTCTTC.

This clonotype occurred a few times. The V call is TRBV10-1, the J call TRBJ2-7; the match to TRBD1 covers 9 bases. The germline V gene has CDR1 WNHNN and CDR2 SYGVQD (reference sequence). Trimming at V came to 8 bases and at J to 3 bases, leaving 2 bases not matched to a gene. CDR3 size: 12 residues. The CDR3 is CASGDRVYEQYF. CDR3 nucleotide sequence: TGCGCCAGCGGGGACAGGGTCTACGAGCAGTACTTC.

This clonotype came up a few times. The gene calls are TRBV25-1 and TRBJ1-1; D remains ambiguous. This CDR3 region has 14 residues. From germline, CDR1 is MGHDK and CDR2 SYGVNS. Trimming took off 4 bases at V and 5 bases at J, with 14 bases between the two ends. CDR3 amino acids: CASSGVSVRTEAFF. The CDR3 coding sequence is TGTGCCAGCAGTGGCGTATCCGTCCGGACTGAAGCTTTCTTT.

The CDR3 spells CASSPQQGNEKLFF. In DNA, the CDR3 is TGTGCCAGCAGCCCCCAACAGGGAAATGAAAAACTGTTTTTT. The V gene is TRBV7-2, the J gene TRBJ1-4; maybe TRBD1 (6 bases). The CDR3 has 14 residues. CDR1 and CDR2 from the germline V gene are SGHTA and FQGNSA. V lost 5 bases and J 5 bases, leaving 12 bases between the germline ends. Looking up the rest from reference TRBV7-2 and TRBJ1-4 gives the full variable domain: GAGVSQSPSNKVTEKGKDVELRCDPISGHTALYWYRQSLGQGLEFLIYFQGNSAPDKSGLPSDRFSAERTGGSVSTLTIQRTQQEDSAVYLCASSPQQGNEKLFFGSGTQLSVL.

This clonotype was seen more than once but under ten times. The chain has TRBV15 and TRBJ1-1, with D unresolved. Germline CDR1 LNHNV, CDR2 YYDKDF (reference sequence). The CDR3 is 13 amino acids. V was cut by 0 bases and J by 6 bases, with 8 bases left in between. This CDR3 reads CATSREDRAEAFF. The CDR3 DNA sequence: TGTGCCACCAGCAGAGAGGATAGGGCTGAAGCTTTCTTT.

This clonotype was detected a few times. The rearrangement links TRBV7-9 to TRBJ1-1, with 8 bases lining up with TRBD1. Per the germline V gene, CDR1 is SEHNR and CDR2 is FQNEAQ (reference sequence). The ends lost 7 bases at V and 3 bases at J; junction bases unmatched: 16. The CDR3 extends over 17 amino acids. The CDR3 reads CASIEPGTGNRYTEAFF. The CDR3 coding sequence is TGTGCCAGCATTGAGCCGGGGACAGGTAATCGGTACACTGAAGCTTTCTTT.

This clonotype was seen a handful of times. The chain carries TRBV28 and TRBJ2-5; TRBD2 matches at 11 bases. The J segment lost 5 bases and the V segment lost 6 bases, leaving 8 bases of the junction unmatched. This CDR3 comprises 15 residues. The germline gives CDR1 MDHEN, CDR2 SYDVKM. CDR3 loop: CASSPGLAALETQYF. In DNA, the CDR3 is TGTGCCAGCAGCCCGGGACTAGCGGCACTTGAGACCCAGTACTTC.

The CDR3 DNA follows: TGTGCCAGCAGTTTCGCCGGCTCAGTTAGCTACGAGCAGTACTTC. Translation: CASSFAGSVSYEQYF. The chain joins TRBV12-3 or TRBV12-4 to TRBJ2-7; D call uncertain. V was shortened by 3 bases and J by 3 bases, with 15 bases between the two germline ends. This CDR3 is built from 15 residues.

This clonotype was counted between two and nine times. The chain links TRBV6-1 to TRBJ2-1; 13 nucleotides align to TRBD2. CDR1 MNHNS and CDR2 SASEGT come from the germline V gene. The CDR3 is made up of 18 amino acids. After removal of 6 bases from V and 8 bases from J, the junction contained 16 bases not matched to a gene. CDR3 DNA sequence: TGTGCCAGCAGCCGAGGACTAGCGGGAGCCTCTTACGGGTATGAGCAGTTCTTC. Its protein product is CASSRGLAGASYGYEQFF.

This clonotype has a handful of counts. The chain has TRBV6-5 and TRBJ2-5; D possibly uses TRBD1 or TRBD2 (5 bases each). V lost 5 bases, J lost 1 base, and 11 bases lay in between. Germline V lookup: CDR1 MNHEY, CDR2 SVGAGI. The CDR3 has 14 amino acids. The CDR3 region is CASSNRGLQETQYF. The CDR3 nucleotides read TGTGCCAGCAGTAACCGGGGCCTCCAAGAGACCCAGTACTTC.

J is TRBJ1-3 and V is TRBV6-1, with no clear D. CDR1 is MNHNS, CDR2 SASEGT, per germline. The CDR3 spans 15 residues. V dropped 3 bases and J dropped 0 bases, with 9 bases sitting between them. This CDR3 is CASSDGTFSGNTIYF. The CDR3 nucleotides are TGTGCCAGCAGTGACGGCACCTTCTCTGGAAACACCATATATTTT.